The source of this T cell receptor beta chain is a study of blood T cell repertoires in COVID-19. The study drew participants aged roughly 18 to 95 years from some 24 US areas. Participants' reported clinical history set cohort assignment. TCRdb's copy holds only in-frame clones and misses some; the assay was immunoSEQ multiplex PCR. The sample comprises roughly 290,000 clones, approximately 88% of which are singletons, and about 6% rests with the top ten. V lost 4 bases, J lost 0 bases, and 9 bases lay in between. The CDR3 extends over 14 amino acids. Germline loops: CDR1 SNHLY, CDR2 FYNNEI. The sequence came from a woman between 40 and 55 years old who had recovered from COVID-19. Specimen: PBMCs or T cells enriched from blood (not recorded which). The chain carries TRBV2 and TRBJ1-1, with a possible D match to TRBD1 (6 bases). CDR3 residues: CASSVDRLNTEAFF. The CDR3 coding sequence is TGTGCCAGCAGTGTAGACAGGTTGAACACTGAAGCTTTCTTT.